These 13 T cell receptor beta chains were sequenced from one sample in a study of cytomegalovirus exposure and HLA in healthy donors. It was with 60 Vbeta and 13 Jbeta primers that the PCR ran. The method was immunoSEQ multiplex PCR; TCRdb's version includes in-frame clones alone and lacks a portion of them. The sample yields some 150,000 clones, roughly 80% seen once. The sequencing input was PBMCs. These receptors originate from a man aged 35 to 55 in good health and CMV-seropositive.

The chain combines TRBV10-3 with TRBJ1-5, with 7 bases matching TRBD1. The CDR3 runs to 13 residues. The J segment lost 6 bases and the V segment lost 11 bases, leaving 10 bases of the junction unmatched. Germline lookup yields CDR1 ENHRY and CDR2 SYGVKD. The CDR3 here is CASRDSDPQPQHF. The CDR3 nucleotides read TGTGCCTCCCGGGACAGTGATCCTCAGCCCCAGCATTTT.

The rearrangement joins TRBV6-5 to TRBJ2-5; 7 positions match TRBD1. The tail of the sequence fits TRBJ2-7 better, so the J call may be wrong. This CDR3 contains 14 residues. The germline CDR1 and CDR2 sequences are MNHEY and SVGAGI. DNA of the CDR3: TGTGCCAGCAGTAGGACAGGACCCACCTACGAGCAGTACTTC. It is translated as CASSRTGPTYEQYF.

The chain's CDR3 is CAISESQTGELDVLSNEQFF. The CDR3 nucleotides read TGTGCCATCAGTGAGTCGCAGACAGGGGAATTGGATGTATTGAGCAATGAGCAGTTCTTC. The chain employs TRBV10-3 and TRBJ2-1, with 8 bases identical to TRBD1. J was trimmed by 6 bases and V by 0 bases; bases with no gene match: 19. Germline V CDR1 and CDR2: ENHRY, SYGVKD. The CDR3 length is 20 residues.

This rearrangement joins TRBV30 to TRBJ1-5, with 7 bases aligning to TRBD1. The germline CDR1 and CDR2 sequences are GTSNPN and SVGIG (reference sequence). The CDR3 consists of 13 residues. The junction had 1 base not matched to a gene; V was cut back by 5 bases and J by 0 bases. In nucleotides, the CDR3 is TGTGCCTGGGGGACAGATAGCAATCAGCCCCAGCATTTT. This sequence encodes CAWGTDSNQPQHF.

The genes are TRBV27 and TRBJ1-5; D uncertain. V shed 4 bases and J shed 3 bases, with 10 bases lying between them. The CDR3 runs 14 residues. Germline assignment: CDR1 MNHEY and CDR2 SMNVEV (reference sequence). The CDR3 loop is CASSSLEHNQPQHF. CDR3 nucleotides: TGTGCCAGCAGTTCCCTTGAGCACAATCAGCCCCAGCATTTT.

The chain is built from TRBV30 and TRBJ1-5; a possible D gene is TRBD1 (6 bases). The germline CDR1 and CDR2 sequences are GTSNPN and SVGIG (reference sequence). Between the trimmed V and J ends, which lost 0 bases and 11 bases, there was a span of 23 bases. There are 16 residues in the CDR3. This CDR3 is CAWSVHGTSSVRAQHF. The CDR3 nucleotides are TGTGCCTGGAGTGTACACGGGACATCCAGCGTTCGGGCCCAGCATTTT.

CDR3 nucleotide sequence: TGTGCCAGCAGCTCGGACAGGGGTTCTCAAAACATTCAGTACTTC. Its translation: CASSSDRGSQNIQYF. The chain recombines TRBV7-2 with TRBJ2-4; 9 bases are shared with TRBD1. The CDR3 is made up of 15 amino acids. In germline, CDR1 is SGHTA, CDR2 FQGNSA. After removal of 4 bases from V and 5 bases from J, the junction contained 6 bases not matched to a gene.

J is TRBJ1-1 and V is TRBV30, with 8 bases that match TRBD1. Germline V gene sequence: CDR1 GTSNPN, CDR2 SVGIG (reference sequence). V shed 5 bases, J shed 9 bases, and the junction held 14 bases outside the gene matches. The CDR3 is made up of 14 amino acids. The CDR3: CAWDRHTGQEQAFF. As DNA, the CDR3 is TGTGCCTGGGACCGTCATACGGGACAGGAACAAGCTTTCTTT.

This clone has a handful of counts. V gene TRBV25-1 combines with J gene TRBJ2-3, with 8 bases matching TRBD2. The junction had 7 bases not matched to a gene; V was cut back by 1 base and J by 4 bases. CDR1 and CDR2 (germline): MGHDK, SYGVNS. CDR3 length equals 16 residues. CDR3 sequence reads: CASSESTQAGADTQYF. CDR3 nucleotide sequence: TGTGCCAGCAGTGAATCGACACAAGCGGGAGCAGATACGCAGTATTTT.

This clone was detected a few times. The chain combines TRBV30 with TRBJ1-5, with TRBD1 matching over 7 bases. This CDR3 is 18 amino acids long. Germline trimming cut 1 base from V and 1 base from J; bases unmatched to any gene: 13. The germline CDR1 and CDR2 sequences are GTSNPN and SVGIG (reference sequence). CDR3 DNA: TGTGCCTGGAGTGCTAGACAGGGCGTCCGGGGGAGCAATCAGCCCCAGCATTTT. It encodes CAWSARQGVRGSNQPQHF.

The CDR3 DNA is TGTGCCAGCAGTTCGAGACCGAAACCCCGAGGGGATACGCAGTATTTT. It specifies CASSSRPKPRGDTQYF. This chain joins TRBV6-5 and TRBJ2-3; the D gene is possibly TRBD2 (5 bases). The CDR3 has 16 residues. Germline CDR1 reads MNHEY; CDR2 reads SVGAGI. The ends were cut back, 4 bases at V and 6 bases at J, with 20 bases in the middle.

The V gene is TRBV30, the J gene TRBJ2-7, with D unclear. V lost 5 bases, J lost 2 bases, and 13 bases lay in between. CDR1 is GTSNPN, CDR2 SVGIG, per germline (reference sequence). This CDR3 region has 13 residues. CDR3 bases: TGTGCCTGGGCCGCAGGTTATGCCTACGAGCAGTACTTC. Its protein is CAWAAGYAYEQYF.

The chain combines TRBV7-9 with TRBJ2-5, with 15 bases matching TRBD2. CDR1 and CDR2 from the germline V gene are SEHNR and FQNEAQ (reference sequence). J was trimmed by 5 bases and V by 5 bases; bases with no gene match: 9. The CDR3 totals 17 residues. CDR3 sequence: CASSRWTSGRVRETQYF. As DNA, the CDR3 is TGTGCCAGCAGCCGTTGGACTAGCGGGAGGGTAAGGGAGACCCAGTACTTC.